This is a list of T cell receptor beta chains from one sample in a study of radiation and T cells in renal cell carcinoma. Generated by immunoSEQ multiplex PCR, the TCRdb table keeps only in-frame clones and is missing some. The sample carries 140,000 to 150,000 clones, 65% to 90% recorded once. The source material was blood, sampled from a patient whose treatment included radiotherapy and nephrectomy. Receptors originate from a woman in her 50s with renal cell carcinoma. Both conserved end residues are trimmed from each CDR3. D genes are given only for firm matches.

J | V | D | CDR3
TRBJ2-7 | TRBV5-3 | TRBD1 | ARSFNRGSYEQY
TRBJ1-1 | TRBV2 | - | ASDRDAVNTEAF
TRBJ1-1 | TRBV7-2 | - | ASSLDTEAF
TRBJ1-6 | TRBV7-9 | TRBD1 | ASSRQGADSPLH
TRBJ1-2 | TRBV7-9 | - | ASSTDGTPGRHGYT
TRBJ1-2 | TRBV7-9 | - | ASSWEGVGGYT
TRBJ1-1 | TRBV2 | - | ASSNDLGGEAF
TRBJ1-3 | TRBV9 | - | ASSVDAGTSGNTIY
TRBJ2-2 | TRBV10-2 | - | ASSEGTGELF
TRBJ2-7 | TRBV9 | - | AAPQRGCPMWKIGSYEQY
TRBJ1-3 | TRBV5-1 | - | ASSPGPSSGNTIY
TRBJ2-7 | TRBV11-3 | TRBD1 | ASSPGQGWEQY
TRBJ2-2 | TRBV28 | TRBD1 | ASSATTGNAGELF
TRBJ2-1 | TRBV29-1 | - | SGIRGGSYNEQF
TRBJ2-7 | TRBV28 | - | ASSPLWGSSSYEQY
TRBJ2-1 | TRBV5-4 | TRBD2 | ASSKRGGPFSYNEQF
TRBJ2-4 | TRBV11-2 | TRBD1 | ASRDYSGGENIQY
TRBJ2-7 | TRBV5-1 | TRBD2 | ASSPGSGAGGYEQY
TRBJ2-2 | TRBV5-1 | - | ASSPGSTATGELF
TRBJ2-2 | TRBV4-3 | TRBD2 | ASSQDTSGVNTGELF
TRBJ1-3 | TRBV9 | - | ASTTSLVSGNTIY
TRBJ2-3 | TRBV5-4 | TRBD1 | ASSPGGRGSDTQY
TRBJ2-5 | TRBV6-5 | TRBD2 | ASSRGVAGRETQY
TRBJ2-5 | TRBV5-1 | - | ASSLELLAETQY
TRBJ1-5 | TRBV6-6 | - | ASSFGEDQPQH
TRBJ1-1 | TRBV19 | TRBD1 | ASSTRDRGLITEAF
TRBJ1-4 | TRBV4-1 | - | ASSHERGTNEKLF
TRBJ1-5 | TRBV2 | - | ASNGNLNQPQH
TRBJ2-4 | TRBV10-1 | - | ASSESTGRSKY
TRBJ2-3 | TRBV18 | - | ASSLANREDTQY
TRBJ2-3 | TRBV5-6 | TRBD2 | ASSYRLAGGTDTQY
TRBJ1-2 | TRBV4-3 | TRBD1 | ASSQLTGGPNYGYT
TRBJ2-3 | TRBV7-2 | TRBD2 | AVRAGGGTDTQY
TRBJ2-7 | TRBV5-1 | - | ASSEHGEQY
TRBJ1-5 | TRBV19 | - | ASSIDTGGSEFSNQPQH
TRBJ1-4 | TRBV6-1 | - | ASDTGDTNEKLF
TRBJ1-1 | TRBV18 | TRBD1 | ASSRGAWTEAF
TRBJ1-4 | TRBV6-1 | - | ASSEVFKNEKLF
TRBJ1-2 | TRBV18 | - | ASSSPPGYT
TRBJ1-2 | TRBV5-4 | - | ASSLDGNYGYT
TRBJ2-2 | TRBV18 | - | ASSPMGTGNTGELF
TRBJ2-1 | TRBV9 | TRBD2 | ASSATSVSYNEQF
TRBJ2-7 | TRBV27 | - | ASSLGIVVKGTNEQY
TRBJ1-2 | TRBV15 | - | ATGSNYGYT
TRBJ1-2 | TRBV27 | - | ASSFTPMDPNYGYT